This T cell receptor (beta chain) was captured by sequencing in a study of monozygotic twins with inflammatory bowel disease. The CDR3 is 11 amino acids. Each CDR3 protein gets one entry in TCRdb, which reprocessed the 5' RACE reads and gives no DNA. This sample's table reports about 160,000 distinct CDR3 sequences. The chain couples TRBV12-3 or TRBV12-4 to TRBJ2-2. The clonotype was recovered from a human donor with ulcerative colitis or Crohn's disease, or a healthy co-twin of an affected twin (not recorded which). Material: blood. CDR3 protein: CASEATGELFF.